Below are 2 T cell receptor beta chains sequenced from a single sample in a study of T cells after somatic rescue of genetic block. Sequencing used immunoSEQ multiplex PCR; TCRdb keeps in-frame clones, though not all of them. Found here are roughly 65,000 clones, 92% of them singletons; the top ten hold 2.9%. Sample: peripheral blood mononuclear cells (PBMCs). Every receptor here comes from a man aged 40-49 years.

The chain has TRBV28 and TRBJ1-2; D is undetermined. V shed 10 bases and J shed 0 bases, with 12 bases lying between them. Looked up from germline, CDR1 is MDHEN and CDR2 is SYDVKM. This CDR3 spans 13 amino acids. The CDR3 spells CATFGSSNYGYTF. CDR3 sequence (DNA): TGTGCCACCTTCGGCAGCTCTAACTATGGCTACACCTTC.

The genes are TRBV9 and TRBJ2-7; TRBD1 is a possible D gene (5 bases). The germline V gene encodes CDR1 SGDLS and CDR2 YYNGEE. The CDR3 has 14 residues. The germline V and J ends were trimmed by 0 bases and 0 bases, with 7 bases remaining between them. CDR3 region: CASSVGDSSYEQYF. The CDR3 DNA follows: TGTGCCAGCAGCGTAGGTGACAGCTCCTACGAGCAGTACTTC.